This T cell receptor beta chain was retrieved from a study of shared clonotypes between healthy human individuals. Study conclusions and caveats: Richness estimates generally favored naive over memory subsets.

Profiling relied on immunoSEQ multiplex PCR, and the TCRdb table lists in-frame clones only, not all of them. This sample has millions of clones, with roughly nine tenths found just once. The CDR3 consists of 18 residues. Germline CDR1 is MNHEY and CDR2 is SMNVEV (reference sequence). Trimming removed 8 bases from V and 6 bases from J; junction bases left unmatched: 19. A remark on this clone: Antigen unknown.

The V gene is TRBV27, the J gene TRBJ2-7; 13 bases agree with TRBD2. The TCR sequence derives from a man aged 18 to 30 in good health. Sequencing was carried out using naive CD4+ T cells sorted from blood. Subset in this sample: CD45RA+ positively selected. The CDR3 coding sequence is TGTGCCAGCGGAAGCCTCAGGACTAGCGGGAGTGGAATACCCGAGCAGTACTTC. Translated, it gives CASGSLRTSGSGIPEQYF.